The clone carrying this TCR beta chain was counted a single time. Antigen: not known. This sample is drawn from a study of cytomegalovirus exposure and HLA in healthy donors. Looking at the study overall: The Caucasian-associated ancestry cluster contained 81% of the 398 genotyped donors.

Per germline, CDR1 SGHRS and CDR2 YFSETQ. Trimming took 3 bases from V and 2 from J; bases not matched to a gene: 6. The CDR3 covers 15 residues. PCR was performed using 60 Vbeta and 13 Jbeta primers. Generated by immunoSEQ multiplex PCR, the TCRdb table keeps only in-frame clones and is missing some. The sample includes a few hundred thousand clones, about nine tenths of them seen just once. Overall study results and limits: In a later analysis, at a false discovery rate of 0.05, roughly 18,000 TCR beta sequences were associated with HLA alleles. Among the sequence variants, a highly shared cluster was likely an artifact of sequencing.

The V and J genes are TRBV5-1 and TRBJ2-7, with 9 positions matching TRBD1. This TCR was sampled from a girl aged 2-15 years in good health and CMV-seronegative. Material: PBMCs. The CDR3 DNA sequence: TGCGCCAGCAGCTCCACCGGGACAGGGACCTACGAGCAGTACTTC. Its protein product is CASSSTGTGTYEQYF.